A single TCR beta chain is shown here with its context. The sample is drawn from a study of PD-L1 blockade in urothelial cancer. Whole-study context: The analyses of blood took place 3 weeks (second dose) and 6 weeks after treatment start.

Looked up from germline, CDR1 is MNHEY and CDR2 is SMNVEV (reference sequence). V lost 5 bases, J lost 0 bases, and 8 bases lay in between. CDR3 size: 14 residues. Libraries were prepared by immunoSEQ multiplex PCR; TCRdb keeps only in-frame clonotypes and omits some of them. The sample lists about 42,000 clones, more than 75% occurring once. The specimen was PBMCs, collected around atezolizumab (anti-PD-L1) treatment. The source of this sequence is a man in his 70s with urothelial cancer. The J gene is TRBJ1-5, the V gene TRBV27; TRBD1 might be the D (6 bases). The CDR3 coding sequence is TGTGCCAGCAGTGAGGGGGTTAGCAATCAGCCCCAGCATTTT. Translating gives CASSEGVSNQPQHF.